The source of this TCR beta chain is a study of spatial heterogeneity in lung cancer. Across the whole study: Detection consistently captured more beta-chain sequences than alpha-chain sequences.

V lost 0 bases and J 4 bases, leaving 8 bases between the germline ends. Germline lookup yields CDR1 SGDLS and CDR2 YYNGEE. The CDR3 sequence is 14 residues long. Documented time point: sample taken at primary tumor resection. Whole RNA, isolated from tumor, nontumor lung or frozen PBMC, was sequenced without prior sorting. There were roughly 72 donors, all of them untreated patients with early-stage non-small cell lung cancer. Findings and caveats of the study: Resection saw ubiquitous expanded tumor TCRs appear in blood more than follow-up did.

This clonotype was observed at least ten times. As yet, its antigen is unknown. Each TCR cDNA molecule bore a unique molecular identifier. One entry per CDR3 protein results from TCRdb running MiXCR on the 5' RACE reads. Among about 45,000 distinct CDR3 sequences, 6.5% to 8% were seen once, and the ten largest hold around 45%. The sample in question was PBMCs, obtained at surgery. The V gene is TRBV9, the J gene TRBJ2-4; D may be TRBD1 or TRBD2 (5 bases each). The clonotype was recovered from a female donor with early-stage non-small cell lung cancer. This CDR3 is CASSVGDGKNIQYF. Here the CDR3 DNA reads TGTGCCAGCAGCGTAGGGGACGGGAAAAACATTCAGTACTTC. The variable domain in full, completed from reference TRBV9 and TRBJ2-4, reads DSGVTQTPKHLITATGQRVTLRCSPRSGDLSVYWYQQSLDQGLQFLIQYYNGEERAKGNILERFSAQQFPDLHSELNLSSLELGDSALYFCASSVGDGKNIQYFGAGTRLSVL.